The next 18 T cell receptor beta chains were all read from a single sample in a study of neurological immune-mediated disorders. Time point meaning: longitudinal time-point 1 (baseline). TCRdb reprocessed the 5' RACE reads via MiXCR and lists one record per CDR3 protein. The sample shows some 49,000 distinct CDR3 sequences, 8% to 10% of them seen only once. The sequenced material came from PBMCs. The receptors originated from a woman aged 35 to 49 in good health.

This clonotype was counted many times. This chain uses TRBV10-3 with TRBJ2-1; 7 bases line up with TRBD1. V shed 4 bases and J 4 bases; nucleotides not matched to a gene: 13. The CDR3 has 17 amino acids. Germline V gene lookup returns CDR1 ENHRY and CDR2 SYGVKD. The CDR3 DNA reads TGTGCCATCAGTGCTCACCTGCCGGGACAGTTTTACAATGAGCAGTTCTTC. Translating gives CAISAHLPGQFYNEQFF.

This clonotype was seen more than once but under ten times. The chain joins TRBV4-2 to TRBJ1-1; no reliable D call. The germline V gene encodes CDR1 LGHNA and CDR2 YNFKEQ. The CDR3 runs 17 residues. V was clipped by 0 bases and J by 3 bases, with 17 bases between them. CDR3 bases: TGTGCCAGCAGCCAAGAAGAAGGACGGCCTCAGGACACTGAAGCTTTCTTT. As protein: CASSQEEGRPQDTEAFF.

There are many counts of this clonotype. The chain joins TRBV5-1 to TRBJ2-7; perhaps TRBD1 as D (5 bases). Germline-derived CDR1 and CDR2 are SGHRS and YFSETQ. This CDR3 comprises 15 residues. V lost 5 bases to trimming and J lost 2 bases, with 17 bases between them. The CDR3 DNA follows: TGCGCCAGCAGTTCCCGACAGCATCCCGCCTACGAGCAGTACTTC. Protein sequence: CASSSRQHPAYEQYF.

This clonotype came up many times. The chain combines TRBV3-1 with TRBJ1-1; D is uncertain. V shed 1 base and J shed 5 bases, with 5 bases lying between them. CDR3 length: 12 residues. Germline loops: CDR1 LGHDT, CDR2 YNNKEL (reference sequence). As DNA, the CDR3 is TGTGCCAGCAGCCAAGCGGTTACTGAAGCTTTCTTT. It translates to CASSQAVTEAFF.

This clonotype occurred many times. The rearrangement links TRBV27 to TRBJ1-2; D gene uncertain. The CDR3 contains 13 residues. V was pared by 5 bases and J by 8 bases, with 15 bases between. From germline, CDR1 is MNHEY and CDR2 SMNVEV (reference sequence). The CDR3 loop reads CASSPGFRGGYTF. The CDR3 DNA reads TGTGCCAGCAGTCCTGGGTTCAGAGGCGGCTACACCTTC.

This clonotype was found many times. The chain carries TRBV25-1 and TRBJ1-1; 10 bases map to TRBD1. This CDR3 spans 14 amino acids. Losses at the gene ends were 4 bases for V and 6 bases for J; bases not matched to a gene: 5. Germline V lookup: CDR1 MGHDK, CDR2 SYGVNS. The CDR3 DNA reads TGTGCCAGCAGTGGACAGGGGGCAGGGGCTGAAGCTTTCTTT. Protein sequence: CASSGQGAGAEAFF. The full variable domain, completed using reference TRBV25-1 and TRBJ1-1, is EADIYQTPRYLVIGTGKKITLECSQTMGHDKMYWYQQDPGMELHLIHYSYGVNSTEKGDLSSESTVSRIRTEHFPLTLESARPSHTSQYLCASSGQGAGAEAFFGQGTRLTVV.

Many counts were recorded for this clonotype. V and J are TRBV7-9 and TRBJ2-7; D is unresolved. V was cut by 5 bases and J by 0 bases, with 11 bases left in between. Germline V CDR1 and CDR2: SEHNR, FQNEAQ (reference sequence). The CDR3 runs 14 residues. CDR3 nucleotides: TGTGCCAGCAGCACCCTGGACGGCTCCTACGAGCAGTACTTC. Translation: CASSTLDGSYEQYF.

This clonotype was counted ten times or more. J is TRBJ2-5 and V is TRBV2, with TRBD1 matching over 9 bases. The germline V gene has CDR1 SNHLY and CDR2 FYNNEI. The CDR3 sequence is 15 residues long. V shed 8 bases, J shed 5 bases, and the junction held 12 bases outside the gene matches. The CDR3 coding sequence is TGTGCCAGCCTTAACCAACAGGGGGCGGGTGAGACCCAGTACTTC. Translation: CASLNQQGAGETQYF.

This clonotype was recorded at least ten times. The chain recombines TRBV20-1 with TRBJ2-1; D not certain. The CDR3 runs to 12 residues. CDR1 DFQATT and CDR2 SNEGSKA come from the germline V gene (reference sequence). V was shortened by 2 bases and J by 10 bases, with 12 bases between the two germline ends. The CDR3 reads CSARPFGLEQFF. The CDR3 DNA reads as TGCAGTGCTAGACCCTTTGGCTTGGAGCAGTTCTTC.

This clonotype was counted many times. CDR3 loop: CASSVGPGGGNQPQHF. The CDR3 DNA reads TGTGCCAGCAGTGTAGGACCGGGAGGTGGCAATCAGCCCCAGCATTTT. The chain couples TRBV12-3 or TRBV12-4 to TRBJ1-5; D is undetermined. The CDR3 loop spans 16 amino acids. Trimming stripped 5 bases from V and 2 bases from J, with 16 bases between.

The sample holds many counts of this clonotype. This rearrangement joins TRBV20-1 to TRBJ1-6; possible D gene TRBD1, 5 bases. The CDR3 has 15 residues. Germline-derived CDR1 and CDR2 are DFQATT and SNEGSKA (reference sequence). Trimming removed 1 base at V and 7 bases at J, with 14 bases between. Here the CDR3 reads CSARGREEFNSPLHF. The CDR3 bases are TGCAGTGCTAGAGGCAGGGAGGAATTCAATTCACCCCTCCACTTT.

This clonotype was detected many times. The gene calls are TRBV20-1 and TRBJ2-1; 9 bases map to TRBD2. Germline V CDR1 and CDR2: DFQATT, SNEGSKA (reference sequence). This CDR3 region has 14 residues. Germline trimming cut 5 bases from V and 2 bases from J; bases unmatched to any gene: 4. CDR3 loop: CSALLAGPYNEQFF. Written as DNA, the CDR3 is TGCAGTGCTCTCCTAGCGGGGCCCTACAATGAGCAGTTCTTC.

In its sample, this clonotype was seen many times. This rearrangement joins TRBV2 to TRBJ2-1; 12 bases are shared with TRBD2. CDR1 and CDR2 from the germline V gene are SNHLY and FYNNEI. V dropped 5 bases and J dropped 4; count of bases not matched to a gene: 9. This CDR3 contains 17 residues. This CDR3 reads CASSFQLAGGVYNEQFF. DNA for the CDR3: TGTGCCAGCAGTTTTCAACTAGCGGGAGGCGTATACAATGAGCAGTTCTTC.

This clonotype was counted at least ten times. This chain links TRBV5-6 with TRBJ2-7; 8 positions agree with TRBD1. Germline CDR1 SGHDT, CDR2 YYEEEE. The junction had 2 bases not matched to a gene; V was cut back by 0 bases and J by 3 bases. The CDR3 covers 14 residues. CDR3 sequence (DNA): TGTGCCAGCAGCTTGGAAGGACAGGGCTACGAGCAGTACTTC. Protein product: CASSLEGQGYEQYF.

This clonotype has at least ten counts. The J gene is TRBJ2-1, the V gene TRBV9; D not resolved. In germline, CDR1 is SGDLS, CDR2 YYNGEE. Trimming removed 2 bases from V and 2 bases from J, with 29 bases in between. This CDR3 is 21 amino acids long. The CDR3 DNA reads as TGTGCCAGCAGCGTCAGGCTTGAAGACCCGAGGAAACGGGCCGCCTACAATGAGCAGTTCTTC. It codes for CASSVRLEDPRKRAAYNEQFF.

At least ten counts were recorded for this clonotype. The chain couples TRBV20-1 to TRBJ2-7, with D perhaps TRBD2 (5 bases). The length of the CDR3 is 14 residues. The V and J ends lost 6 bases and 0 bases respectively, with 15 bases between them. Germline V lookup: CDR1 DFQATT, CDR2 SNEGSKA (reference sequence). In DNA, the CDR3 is TGCAGTGCCCCGGACTTAAGGAGCTCCTACGAGCAGTACTTC. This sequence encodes CSAPDLRSSYEQYF.

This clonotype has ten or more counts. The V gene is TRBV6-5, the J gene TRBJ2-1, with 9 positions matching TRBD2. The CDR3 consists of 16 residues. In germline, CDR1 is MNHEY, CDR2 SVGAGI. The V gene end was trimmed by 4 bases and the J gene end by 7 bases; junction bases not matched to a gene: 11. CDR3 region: CASSSNAGGPGNEQFF. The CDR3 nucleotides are TGTGCCAGCAGTTCGAACGCGGGGGGGCCCGGGAATGAGCAGTTCTTC.

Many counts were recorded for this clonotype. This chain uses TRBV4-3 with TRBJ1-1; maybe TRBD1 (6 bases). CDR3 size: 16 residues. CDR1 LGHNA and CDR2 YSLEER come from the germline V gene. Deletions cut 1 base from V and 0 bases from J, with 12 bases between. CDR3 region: CASSQGRGFMNTEAFF. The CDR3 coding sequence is TGCGCCAGCAGCCAAGGCAGGGGCTTCATGAACACTGAAGCTTTCTTT.